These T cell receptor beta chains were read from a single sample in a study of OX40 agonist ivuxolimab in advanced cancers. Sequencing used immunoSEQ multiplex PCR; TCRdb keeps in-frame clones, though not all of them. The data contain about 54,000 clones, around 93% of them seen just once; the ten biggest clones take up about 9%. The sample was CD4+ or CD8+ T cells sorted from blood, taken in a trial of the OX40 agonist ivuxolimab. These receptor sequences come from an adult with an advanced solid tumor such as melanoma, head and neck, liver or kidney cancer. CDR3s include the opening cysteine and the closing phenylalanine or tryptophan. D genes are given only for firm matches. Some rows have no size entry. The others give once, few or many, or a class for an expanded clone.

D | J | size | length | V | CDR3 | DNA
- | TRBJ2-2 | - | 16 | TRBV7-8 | CASSLLGTDVPRELFF | TGTGCCAGCAGCTTATTGGGGACTGATGTTCCCAGGGAGCTGTTTTTT
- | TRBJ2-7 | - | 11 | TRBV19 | CASRAGSEQYF | TGTGCCAGTAGAGCAGGGTCCGAGCAGTACTTC
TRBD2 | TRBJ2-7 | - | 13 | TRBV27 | CASSGTTPYEQYF | TGTGCCAGCAGCGGGACTACCCCTTACGAGCAGTACTTC
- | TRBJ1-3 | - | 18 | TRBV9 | CASSVGEGRGYSGNTIYF | TGTGCCAGCAGCGTAGGAGAAGGCAGAGGCTACTCTGGAAACACCATATATTTT
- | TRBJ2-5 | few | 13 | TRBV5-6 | CASSPKAGETQYF | TGTGCCAGCAGCCCAAAAGCGGGAGAGACCCAGTACTTC
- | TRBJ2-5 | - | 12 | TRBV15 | CATSGIGETQYF | TGTGCCACCAGCGGGATCGGAGAGACCCAGTACTTC
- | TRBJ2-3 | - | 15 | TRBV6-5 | CASSYSRVGTDTQYF | TGTGCCAGCAGTTACTCGAGGGTGGGCACAGATACGCAGTATTTT
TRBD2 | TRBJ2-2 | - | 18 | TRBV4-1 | CASSPEGTSGIRTGELFF | TGCGCCAGCAGCCCAGAGGGTACTAGCGGGATCAGGACCGGGGAGCTGTTTTTT
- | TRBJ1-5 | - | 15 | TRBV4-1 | CASSQESQSNQPQHF | TGCGCCAGCAGCCAAGAAAGTCAGAGCAATCAGCCCCAGCATTTT
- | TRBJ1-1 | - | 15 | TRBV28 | CASSTNRVGDTEAFF | TGTGCCAGCAGTACGAACAGGGTGGGCGACACTGAAGCTTTCTTT
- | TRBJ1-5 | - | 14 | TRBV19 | CASSTDGFNQPQHF | TGTGCCAGTAGTACGGACGGATTCAATCAGCCCCAGCATTTT
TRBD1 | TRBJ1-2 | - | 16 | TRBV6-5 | CASSYSLDRGLGGYTF | TGTGCCAGCAGTTACTCTTTGGACAGGGGGCTCGGTGGCTACACCTTC
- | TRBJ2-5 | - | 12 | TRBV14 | CASSQDLGTQYF | TGTGCCAGCAGCCAAGATCTGGGGACCCAGTACTTC
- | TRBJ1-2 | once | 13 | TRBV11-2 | CASSATEYYGYTF | TGTGCCAGCAGCGCGACGGAGTACTATGGCTACACCTTC
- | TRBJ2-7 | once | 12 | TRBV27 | CASSSSPGEQYF | TGTGCCAGCAGCTCCTCCCCAGGGGAGCAGTACTTC
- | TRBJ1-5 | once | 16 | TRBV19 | CASSSLIGGSNQPQHF | TGTGCCAGTAGCTCCCTCATTGGGGGTAGCAATCAGCCCCAGCATTTT
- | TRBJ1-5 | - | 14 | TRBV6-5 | CASSPSGSNQPQHF | TGTGCCAGCAGTCCCTCAGGGAGCAATCAGCCCCAGCATTTT
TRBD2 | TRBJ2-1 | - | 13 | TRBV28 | CASTRTSFSEQFF | TGTGCCAGCACCCGGACTAGTTTTTCTGAGCAGTTCTTC
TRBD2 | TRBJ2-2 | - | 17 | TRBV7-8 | CASSLLWDGLGTGELFF | TGTGCCAGCAGCCTCCTATGGGACGGACTAGGGACCGGGGAGCTGTTTTTT
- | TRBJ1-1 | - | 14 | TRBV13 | CASSFTGPGTEAFF | TGTGCCAGCAGCTTTACAGGGCCGGGCACTGAAGCTTTCTTT
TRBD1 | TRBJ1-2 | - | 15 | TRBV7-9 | CASSLTGADRGGYTF | TGTGCCAGCAGCCTGACAGGGGCCGACCGTGGAGGCTACACCTTC
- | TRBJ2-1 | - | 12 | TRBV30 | CAWSVTAAEQFF | TGTGCCTGGAGTGTAACGGCAGCAGAGCAGTTCTTC
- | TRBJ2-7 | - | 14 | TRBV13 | CASSWGQRAYEQYF | TGTGCCAGCAGCTGGGGACAGCGGGCCTACGAGCAGTACTTC
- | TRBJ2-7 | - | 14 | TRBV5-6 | CASSWGHGSYEQYF | TGTGCCAGCAGCTGGGGCCACGGTTCTTACGAGCAGTACTTC
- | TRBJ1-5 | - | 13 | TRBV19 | CASSIDRVGPQHF | TGTGCCAGTAGTATTGACCGGGTAGGGCCCCAGCATTTT
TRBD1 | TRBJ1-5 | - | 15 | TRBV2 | CASSEGRGLNQPQHF | TGTGCCAGCAGTGAAGGCAGGGGGCTCAATCAGCCCCAGCATTTT
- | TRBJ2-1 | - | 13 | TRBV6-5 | CASSYRAYNEQFF | TGTGCCAGCAGCTACAGGGCCTACAATGAGCAGTTCTTC
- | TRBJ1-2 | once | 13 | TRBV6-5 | CASSYSGSYGYTF | TGTGCCAGCAGTTACTCGGGCTCCTATGGCTACACCTTC
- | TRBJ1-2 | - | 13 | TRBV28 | CASMDEGIYGYTF | TGTGCCAGCATGGACGAGGGGATCTATGGCTACACCTTC
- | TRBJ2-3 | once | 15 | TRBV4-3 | CASSQLLRGSDTQYF | TGCGCCAGCAGCCAACTTCTCAGGGGTTCAGATACGCAGTATTTT
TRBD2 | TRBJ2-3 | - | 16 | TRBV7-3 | CASSPSSGRDTDTQYF | TGTGCCAGCAGCCCCTCTAGCGGGAGGGACACAGATACGCAGTATTTT